This TCR beta chain was recovered during a study of shared clonotypes between healthy human individuals (dated by TCRdb to 2018 to 2021). General notes on the study: The cohort included three men and a couple of women between 18 and 49 years of age. Per donor, three plates each were used for CD4 naive and CD4 memory, two for CD8 naive, and one for CD8 memory. Libraries were prepared and TCR repertoires were sequenced by different laboratories using diverse techniques, in order to increase sequencing depth and limit assay-specific biases. To estimate repertoire size and how much clonotypes are shared between individuals, the study performed deep sequencing of blood TCR repertoires from a handful of healthy adults. Each donor's leukapheresis produced roughly between roughly 0.85 and 10 billion PBMCs.

Donors were healthy HIV-negative adults with no recently reported acute infections or vaccinations. Every donor was a Caucasian adult living in Nashville, Tennessee, USA. CD4+ T cells were enriched by magnetic negative selection, after which naive cells were positively selected on CD45RA and the negative fraction was taken as the memory subset. After blood collection by leukapheresis, PBMCs were isolated using Ficoll-Histopaque density gradient centrifugation and then cryopreserved in the vapor phase of liquid nitrogen. Analytical flow cytometry was used to check the purity and quantity of every magnetically sorted T cell population. Genomic DNA was isolated from each sorted fraction and quantified by UV absorbance on a Nanodrop 2000c. Using the deep immunoSEQ assay, TCR CDR3 regions were amplified from genomic DNA by multiplex PCR. Extracted genomic DNA from each cell subset was distributed evenly across all wells of several immunoSEQ 96-well plates, and each plate was treated as a replicate. For sorted subsets, around 200 ng genomic DNA, equal to 30,000 to 35,000 T cell genomes, was loaded into each replicate PCR. The purified libraries were quantified using a Qubit 3.0 fluorometer, sized with a Bioanalyzer 2100, and then quantified again using the KAPA Library Quantification kit. A separate single-read 150-cycle Illumina NextSeq 550 flow cell was used to sequence each immunoSEQ 96-well plate. Processing in the source paper ran as follows. Because only junctional sequences without quality scores were contained in the immunoSEQ output, filtering matching that applied to full-length reads could not be performed. To assign V/J genes and CDR3, sequences were annotated against IMGT germline references using PyIR, a Python wrapper for IgBLAST v1.9. Reads with weak V/J assignments (E-value above 1e-6), missing CDR3, stop codons, out-of-frame junctions, or ambiguous translated residues were removed. A V3J clonotype was defined by an identical inferred V gene, J gene, and CDR3 amino acid sequence. The percentage overlap between two repertoires was calculated by dividing the number of shared unique clonotypes by the size of the smaller repertoire. Repertoire richness was assessed with RTK rarefaction, the Chao1 estimator, and Recon v2.1 estimates of unobserved clonotypes. OLGA was used to compute generation probabilities for all TCRbeta clonotypes that the gDNA method yielded from a handful of donors. The source is immuneACCESS, and TCRdb retained only in-frame sequences with V and J called. Part of the clones is not carried over; for the studies checked, unresolved V genes explain less than half of this, and the remainder is unexplained. The V and J calls and clone size were taken over from that table, and D and trimming were inferred from the DNA. The sample table shows about 2.4 million clones, and around 94% are seen once. The ten largest clones capture more than 0.12% of the sample.

Broader findings and caveats from the paper: Pairwise subsampling led to the expectation that sequencing depth would affect the degree of clonotype sharing among donors. Higher generation probabilities were observed for clonotypes shared by all four sorted-subset donors than for non-shared clonotypes. Sampling was limited to blood, and TCR repertoires in tissue likely differ from TCR repertoires in blood. Larger estimated clonotype richness was generally found for naive subsets than for memory subsets. Because the study included a small number of donors, the genetic and exposure-history diversity represented was limited. Approximately 5% of naive CD4, 3% to 4% of naive CD8, roughly 2.4% of memory CD4, and 0.4% of memory CD8 clonotypes were shared across a few donors. Incomplete sequencing was indicated by rarefaction of sorted-subset datasets, despite the large sequencing depth.

Comments on this clone: What antigen it recognizes has not been identified. No much larger clone is present one base from it, and per-base qualities are unavailable.

Trimming takes 2 bases off V and 3 bases off J; junction bases not matched to a gene: 3. From the cysteine up to the phenylalanine, the CDR3 has a length of 15 residues. The sequence is cut down to CDR3 DNA, 45 bases in frame from base 1. CDR1 is given as SNHLY and CDR2 as FYNNEI, both from the germline V gene. The sequence was obtained from a man in his late teens or twenties in good health. In this chain, TRBV2 is recombined with TRBJ2-2, with 7 middle bases fitting TRBD1. The sample consisted of naive CD4+ T cells sorted from blood. Reading the label with the study, this specimen's cell subset or site is: CD45RA+ positively selected. The DNA sequence is TGTGCCAGCAGTGAAACGACAGGGTACACCGGGGAGCTGTTTTTT. It specifies CASSETTGYTGELFF. Here the CDR3 is joined to the reference TRBV2 and TRBJ2-2 genes, and the full variable domain is: EPEVTQTPSHQVTQMGQEVILRCVPISNHLYFYWYRQILGQKVEFLVSFYNNEISEKSEIFDDQFSVERPDGSNFTLKIRSTKLEDSAMYFCASSETTGYTGELFFGEGSRLTVL.